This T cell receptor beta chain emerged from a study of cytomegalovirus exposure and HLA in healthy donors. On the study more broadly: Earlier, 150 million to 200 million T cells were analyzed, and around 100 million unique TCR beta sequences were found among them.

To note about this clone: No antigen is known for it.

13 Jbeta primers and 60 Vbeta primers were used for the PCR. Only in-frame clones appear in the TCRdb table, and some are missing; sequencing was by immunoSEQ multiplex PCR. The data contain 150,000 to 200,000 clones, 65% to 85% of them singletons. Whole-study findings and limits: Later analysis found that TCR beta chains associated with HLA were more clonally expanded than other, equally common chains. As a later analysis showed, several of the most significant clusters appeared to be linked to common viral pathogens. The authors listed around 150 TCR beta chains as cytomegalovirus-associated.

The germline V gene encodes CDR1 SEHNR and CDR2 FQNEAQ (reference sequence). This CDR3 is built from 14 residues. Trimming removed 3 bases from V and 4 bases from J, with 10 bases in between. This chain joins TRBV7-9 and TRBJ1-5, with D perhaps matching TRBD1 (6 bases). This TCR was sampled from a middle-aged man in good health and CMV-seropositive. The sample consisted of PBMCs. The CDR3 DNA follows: TGTGCCAGCAGCTTGGGACACATTAATCAGCCCCAGCATTTT. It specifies CASSLGHINQPQHF.